The source of this TCR beta chain is a study of blood T cell repertoires in COVID-19. Study-level information: Samples of COVID-19 (acute and convalescent) were obtained from the United States, Italy and Spain. PBMCs, B-cell-depleted T cells, or T cells provided the cDNA or gDNA that made up the material.

Germline V gene lookup returns CDR1 KGHSH and CDR2 LQKENI. V shed 4 bases and J shed 2 bases, with 8 bases lying between them. This CDR3 is built from 13 residues. In the authors' methods: Reference gene primer amplification yielded estimated nucleated cell counts. The table came from immunoSEQ multiplex PCR; TCRdb's copy has only in-frame clones and leaves some out. V and J calls plus clone size are reproduced from that table; the DNA served to infer D and trimming. Of about 120,000 clones listed, roughly 87% are singletons. A single count supports this clone. The clonotype comes from a human donor in a cohort sampled during active COVID-19. The gene calls are TRBV18 and TRBJ1-1, with D tentatively TRBD1 (5 bases). Sequenced input: peripheral blood. The CDR3 region is CASSRGQNTEAFF. Written as DNA, the CDR3 is TGTGCCAGCTCACGCGGACAAAACACTGAAGCTTTCTTT.